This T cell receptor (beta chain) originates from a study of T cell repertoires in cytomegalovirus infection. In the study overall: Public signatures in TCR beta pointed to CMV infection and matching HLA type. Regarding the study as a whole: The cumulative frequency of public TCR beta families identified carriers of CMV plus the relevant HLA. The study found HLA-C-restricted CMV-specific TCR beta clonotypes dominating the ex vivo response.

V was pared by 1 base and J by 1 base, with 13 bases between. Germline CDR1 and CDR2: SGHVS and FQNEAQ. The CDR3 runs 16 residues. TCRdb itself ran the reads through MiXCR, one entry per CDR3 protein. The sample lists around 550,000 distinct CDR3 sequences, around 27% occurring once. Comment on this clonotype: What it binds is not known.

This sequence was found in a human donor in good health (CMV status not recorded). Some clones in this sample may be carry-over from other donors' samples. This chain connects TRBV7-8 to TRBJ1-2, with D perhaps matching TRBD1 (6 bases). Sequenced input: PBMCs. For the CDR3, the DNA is TGTGCCAGCAGCTTAGAGCGGTGGACAGTTAACTATGGCTACACCTTC. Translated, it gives CASSLERWTVNYGYTF.